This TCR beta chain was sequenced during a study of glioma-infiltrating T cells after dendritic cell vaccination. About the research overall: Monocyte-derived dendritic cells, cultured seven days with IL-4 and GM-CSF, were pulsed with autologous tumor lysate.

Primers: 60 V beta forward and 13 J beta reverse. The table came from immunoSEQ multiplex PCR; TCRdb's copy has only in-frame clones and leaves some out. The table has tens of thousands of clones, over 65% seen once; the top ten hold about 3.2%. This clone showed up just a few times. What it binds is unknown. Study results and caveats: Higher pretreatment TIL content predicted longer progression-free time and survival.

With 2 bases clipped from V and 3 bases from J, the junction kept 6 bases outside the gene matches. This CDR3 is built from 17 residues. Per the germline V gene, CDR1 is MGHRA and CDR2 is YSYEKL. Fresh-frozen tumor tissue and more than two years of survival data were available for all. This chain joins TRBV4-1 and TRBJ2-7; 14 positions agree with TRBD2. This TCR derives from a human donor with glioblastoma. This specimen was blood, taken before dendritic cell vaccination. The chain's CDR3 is CASSQRLAGGLFYEQYF. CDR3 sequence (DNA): TGCGCCAGCAGCCAACGACTAGCGGGAGGGCTCTTCTACGAGCAGTACTTC.